The present entry profiles one T cell receptor (beta chain) with its context. Its antigen is not known. This sample was included in a study of graft-versus-host responses after intestinal transplantation. Method: immunoSEQ multiplex PCR; TCRdb's copy keeps in-frame clones and lacks some. The sample holds around 130,000 clones, just over 90% seen once. Sample: unstimulated CD4+ T cells sorted from spleen or lymph node cells, taken before intestinal transplant. The sequence was collected from a human donor who received an intestinal transplant.

CDR3 sequence (DNA): TGTGCCAGCAGCTCAGTCACAGATCGAAATTATGGCTACACCTTC. It is translated as CASSSVTDRNYGYTF. V is TRBV11-2 and J is TRBJ1-2; D unresolved. This CDR3 is built from 15 residues. V was shortened by 4 bases and J by 5 bases, with 17 bases between the two germline ends. Per the germline V gene, CDR1 is SGHAT and CDR2 is FQNNGV.